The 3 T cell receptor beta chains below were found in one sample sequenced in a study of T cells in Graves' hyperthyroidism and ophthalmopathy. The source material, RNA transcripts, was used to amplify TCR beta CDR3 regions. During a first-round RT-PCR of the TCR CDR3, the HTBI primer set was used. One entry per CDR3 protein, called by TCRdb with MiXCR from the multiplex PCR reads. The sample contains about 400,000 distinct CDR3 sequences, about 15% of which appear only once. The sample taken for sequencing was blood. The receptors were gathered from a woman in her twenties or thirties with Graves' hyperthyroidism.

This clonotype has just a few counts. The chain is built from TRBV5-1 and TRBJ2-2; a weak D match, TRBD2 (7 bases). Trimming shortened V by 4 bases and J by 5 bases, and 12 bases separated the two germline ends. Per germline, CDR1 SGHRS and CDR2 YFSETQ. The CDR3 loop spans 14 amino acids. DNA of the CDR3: TGCGCCAGCAGCCCTAGCGGACAGACCGGGGAGCTGTTTTTT. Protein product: CASSPSGQTGELFF.

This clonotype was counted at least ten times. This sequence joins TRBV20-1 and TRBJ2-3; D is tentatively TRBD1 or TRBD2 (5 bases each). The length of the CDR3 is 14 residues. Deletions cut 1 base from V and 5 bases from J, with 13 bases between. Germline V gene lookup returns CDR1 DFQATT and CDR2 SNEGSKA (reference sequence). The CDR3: CSARADGAGDTQYF. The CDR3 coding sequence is TGCAGTGCTAGAGCGGATGGGGCGGGAGATACGCAGTATTTT.

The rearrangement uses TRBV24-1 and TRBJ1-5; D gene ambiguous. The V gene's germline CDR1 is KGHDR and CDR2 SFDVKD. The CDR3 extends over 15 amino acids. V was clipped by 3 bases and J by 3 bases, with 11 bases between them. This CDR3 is CATSDPAGANQPQHF. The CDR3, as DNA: TGTGCCACCAGTGATCCAGCAGGCGCCAATCAGCCCCAGCATTTT.